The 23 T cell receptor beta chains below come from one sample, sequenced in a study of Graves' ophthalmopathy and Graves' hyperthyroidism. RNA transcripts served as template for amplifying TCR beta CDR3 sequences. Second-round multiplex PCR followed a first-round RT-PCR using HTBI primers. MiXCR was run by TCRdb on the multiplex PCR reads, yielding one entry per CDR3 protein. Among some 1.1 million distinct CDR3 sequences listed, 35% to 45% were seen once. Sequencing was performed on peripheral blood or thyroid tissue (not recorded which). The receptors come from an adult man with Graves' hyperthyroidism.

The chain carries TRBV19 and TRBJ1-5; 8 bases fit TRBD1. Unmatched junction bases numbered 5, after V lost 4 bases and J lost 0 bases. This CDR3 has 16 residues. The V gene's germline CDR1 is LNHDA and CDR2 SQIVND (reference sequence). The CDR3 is CASSRQGAYSNQPQHF. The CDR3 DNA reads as TGTGCCAGTAGTAGGCAGGGGGCCTATAGCAATCAGCCCCAGCATTTT.

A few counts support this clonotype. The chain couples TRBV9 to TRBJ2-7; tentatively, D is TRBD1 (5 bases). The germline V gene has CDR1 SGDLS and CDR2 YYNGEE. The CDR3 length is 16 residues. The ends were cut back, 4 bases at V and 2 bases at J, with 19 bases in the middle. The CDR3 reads CASSQAPQVLPYEQYF. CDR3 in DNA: TGTGCCAGCAGCCAAGCCCCACAGGTCCTCCCCTACGAGCAGTACTTC.

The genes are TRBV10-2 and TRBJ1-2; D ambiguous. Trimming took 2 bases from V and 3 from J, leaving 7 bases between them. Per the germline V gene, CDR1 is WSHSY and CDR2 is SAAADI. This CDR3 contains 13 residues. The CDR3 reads CASSEEGDYGYTF. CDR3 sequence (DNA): TGCGCCAGCAGTGAGGAGGGTGACTATGGCTACACCTTC.

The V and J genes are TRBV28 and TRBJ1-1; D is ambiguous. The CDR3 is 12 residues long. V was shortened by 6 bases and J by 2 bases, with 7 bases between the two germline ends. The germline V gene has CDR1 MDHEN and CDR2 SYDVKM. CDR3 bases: TGTGCCAGCAGGGCCATCAACACTGAAGCTTTCTTT. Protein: CASRAINTEAFF.

This CDR3 is CASSLKGQGWAQYF. DNA of the CDR3: TGTGCCAGCAGTTTAAAGGGACAGGGTTGGGCACAGTACTTC. The gene calls are TRBV28 and TRBJ2-7; 9 bases map to TRBD1. CDR1 is MDHEN, CDR2 SYDVKM, per germline. This CDR3 comprises 14 residues. V lost 2 bases to trimming and J lost 10 bases; unmatched junction nucleotides: 9.

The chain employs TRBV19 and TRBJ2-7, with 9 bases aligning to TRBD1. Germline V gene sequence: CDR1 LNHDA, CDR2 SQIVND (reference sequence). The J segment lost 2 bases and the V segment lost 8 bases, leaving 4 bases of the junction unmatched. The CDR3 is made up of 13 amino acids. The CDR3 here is CASSHRGPYEQYF. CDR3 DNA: TGTGCCAGTTCACACAGGGGGCCCTACGAGCAGTACTTC.

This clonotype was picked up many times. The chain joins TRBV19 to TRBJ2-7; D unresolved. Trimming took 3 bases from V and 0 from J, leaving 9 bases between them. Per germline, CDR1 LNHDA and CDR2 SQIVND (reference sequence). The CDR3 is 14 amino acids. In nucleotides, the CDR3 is TGTGCCAGTAGTATTGAGAGGAGCTCCTACGAGCAGTACTTC. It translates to CASSIERSSYEQYF.

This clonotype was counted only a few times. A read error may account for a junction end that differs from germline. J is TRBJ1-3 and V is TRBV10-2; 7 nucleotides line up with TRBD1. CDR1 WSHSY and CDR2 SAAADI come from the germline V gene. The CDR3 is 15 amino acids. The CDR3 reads CATHRLGTAGNTIYF. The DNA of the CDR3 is TGTGCCACCCACCGACTAGGGACAGCTGGAAACACCATATATTTT.

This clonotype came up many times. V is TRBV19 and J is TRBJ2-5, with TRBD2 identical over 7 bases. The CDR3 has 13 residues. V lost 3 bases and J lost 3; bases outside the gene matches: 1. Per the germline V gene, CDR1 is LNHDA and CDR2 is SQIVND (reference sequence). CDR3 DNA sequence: TGTGCCAGTAGTATGGGAGGGAAAGAGACCCAGTACTTC. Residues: CASSMGGKETQYF. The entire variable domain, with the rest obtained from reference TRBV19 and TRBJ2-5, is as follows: DGGITQSPKYLFRKEGQNVTLSCEQNLNHDAMYWYRQDPGQGLRLIYYSQIVNDFQKGDIAEGYSVSREKKESFPLTVTSAQKNPTAFYLCASSMGGKETQYFGPGTRLLVL.

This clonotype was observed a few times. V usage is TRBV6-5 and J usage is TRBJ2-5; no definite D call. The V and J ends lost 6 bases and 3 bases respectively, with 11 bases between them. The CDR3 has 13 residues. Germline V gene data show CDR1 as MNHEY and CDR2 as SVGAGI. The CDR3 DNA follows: TGTGCCAGCAGAAACACCCTAGAAGAGACCCAGTACTTC. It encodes CASRNTLEETQYF.

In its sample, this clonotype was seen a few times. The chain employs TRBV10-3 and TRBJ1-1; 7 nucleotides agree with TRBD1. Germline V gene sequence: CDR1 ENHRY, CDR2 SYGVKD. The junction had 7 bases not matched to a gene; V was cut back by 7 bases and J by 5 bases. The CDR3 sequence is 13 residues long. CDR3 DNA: TGTGCCATCAAGCTAACAGGGGATACTGAAGCTTTCTTT. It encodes CAIKLTGDTEAFF.

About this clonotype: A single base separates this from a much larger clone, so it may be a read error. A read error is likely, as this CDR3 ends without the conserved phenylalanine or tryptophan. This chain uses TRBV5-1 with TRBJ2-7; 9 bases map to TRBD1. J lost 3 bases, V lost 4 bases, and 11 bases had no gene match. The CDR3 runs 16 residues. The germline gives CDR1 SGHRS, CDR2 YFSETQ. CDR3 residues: CASSLHPGTGLYEQYS. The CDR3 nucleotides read TGCGCCAGCAGCCTACATCCCGGGACAGGGCTCTACGAGCAGTACTCC.

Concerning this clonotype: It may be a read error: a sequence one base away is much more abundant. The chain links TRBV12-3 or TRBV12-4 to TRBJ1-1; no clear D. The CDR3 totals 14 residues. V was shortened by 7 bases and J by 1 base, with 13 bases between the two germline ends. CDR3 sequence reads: CASTPQYKNTEAFF. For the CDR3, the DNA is TGTGCCAGCACACCACAGTACAAGAACACTGAAGCTTTCTTT.

The CDR3 bases are TGTGCCAGCAGCTTAATTAGGGGCCAAGGGTGGGCCCAGTACTTC. Translated: CASSLIRGQGWAQYF. The rearrangement joins TRBV7-9 to TRBJ2-5; D perhaps matches TRBD1 (5 bases). The germline gives CDR1 SEHNR, CDR2 FQNEAQ (reference sequence). The CDR3 consists of 15 residues. The V gene lost 2 bases and the J gene lost 9 bases, with 19 bases spanning the gap.

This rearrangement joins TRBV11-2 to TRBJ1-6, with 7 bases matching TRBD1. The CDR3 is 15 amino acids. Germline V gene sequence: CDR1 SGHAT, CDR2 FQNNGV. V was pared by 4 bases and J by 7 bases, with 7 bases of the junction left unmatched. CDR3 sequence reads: CASSSTGVANSPLHF. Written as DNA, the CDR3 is TGTGCCAGCAGCTCCACAGGGGTCGCGAATTCACCCCTCCACTTT.

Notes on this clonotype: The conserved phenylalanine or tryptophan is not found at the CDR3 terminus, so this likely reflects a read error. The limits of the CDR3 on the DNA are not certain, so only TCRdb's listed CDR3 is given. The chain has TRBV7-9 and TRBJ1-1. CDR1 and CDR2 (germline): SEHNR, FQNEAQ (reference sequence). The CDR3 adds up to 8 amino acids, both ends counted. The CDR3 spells CASSLVRL.

The CDR3 is CASSSLDRTYEQYF. The CDR3 DNA follows: TGTGCCAGCAGCTCCTTGGACCGAACCTACGAGCAGTACTTC. The chain combines TRBV5-4 with TRBJ2-7; the D is unclear. The CDR3 extends over 14 amino acids. V lost 3 bases to trimming and J lost 2 bases, with 12 bases between them. The germline gives CDR1 SGHNT, CDR2 YYREEE (reference sequence).

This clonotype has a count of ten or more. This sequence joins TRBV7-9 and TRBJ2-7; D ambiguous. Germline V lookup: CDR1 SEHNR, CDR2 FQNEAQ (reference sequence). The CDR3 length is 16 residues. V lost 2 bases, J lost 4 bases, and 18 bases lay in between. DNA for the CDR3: TGTGCCAGCAGCTTATTTGGTGGCGGTAGTACTTACGAGCAGTACTTC. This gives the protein CASSLFGGGSTYEQYF.

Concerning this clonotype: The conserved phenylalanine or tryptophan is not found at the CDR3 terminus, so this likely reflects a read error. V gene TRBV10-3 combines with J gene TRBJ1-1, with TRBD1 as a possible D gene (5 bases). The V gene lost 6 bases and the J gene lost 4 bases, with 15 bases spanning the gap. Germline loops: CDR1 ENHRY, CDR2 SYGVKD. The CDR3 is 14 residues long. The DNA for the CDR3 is TGTGCCATCAGGGATAAAGGGGTCATCACTGAAGCTTTCTCT. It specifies CAIRDKGVITEAFS.

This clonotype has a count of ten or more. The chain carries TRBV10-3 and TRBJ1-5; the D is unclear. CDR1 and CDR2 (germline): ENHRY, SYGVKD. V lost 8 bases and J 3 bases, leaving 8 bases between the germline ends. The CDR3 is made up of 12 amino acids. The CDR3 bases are TGTGCCATCGGAGTAATCAATCAGCCCCAGCATTTT. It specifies CAIGVINQPQHF.

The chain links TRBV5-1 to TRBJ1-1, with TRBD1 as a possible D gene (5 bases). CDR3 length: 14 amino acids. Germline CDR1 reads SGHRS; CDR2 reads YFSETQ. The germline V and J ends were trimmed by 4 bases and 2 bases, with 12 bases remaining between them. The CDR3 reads CASSLRQYNTEAFF. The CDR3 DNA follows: TGCGCCAGCAGCCTAAGACAGTACAACACTGAAGCTTTCTTT.

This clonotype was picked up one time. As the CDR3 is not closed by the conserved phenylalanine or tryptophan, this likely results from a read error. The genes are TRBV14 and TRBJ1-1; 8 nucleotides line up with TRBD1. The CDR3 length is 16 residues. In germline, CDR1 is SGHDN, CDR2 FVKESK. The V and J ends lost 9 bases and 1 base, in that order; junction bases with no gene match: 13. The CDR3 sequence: CASTLKRDRGNTEAFL. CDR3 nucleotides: TGTGCCAGTACCTTAAAGAGAGACAGGGGGAACACTGAAGCTTTCCTT.

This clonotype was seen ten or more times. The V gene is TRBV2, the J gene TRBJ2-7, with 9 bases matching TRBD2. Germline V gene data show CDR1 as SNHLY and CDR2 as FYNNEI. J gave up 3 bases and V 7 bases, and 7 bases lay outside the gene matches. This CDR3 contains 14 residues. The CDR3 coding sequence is TGTGCCAGCACCGGGCGGGAGGGCCGCTACGAGCAGTACTTC. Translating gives CASTGREGRYEQYF.